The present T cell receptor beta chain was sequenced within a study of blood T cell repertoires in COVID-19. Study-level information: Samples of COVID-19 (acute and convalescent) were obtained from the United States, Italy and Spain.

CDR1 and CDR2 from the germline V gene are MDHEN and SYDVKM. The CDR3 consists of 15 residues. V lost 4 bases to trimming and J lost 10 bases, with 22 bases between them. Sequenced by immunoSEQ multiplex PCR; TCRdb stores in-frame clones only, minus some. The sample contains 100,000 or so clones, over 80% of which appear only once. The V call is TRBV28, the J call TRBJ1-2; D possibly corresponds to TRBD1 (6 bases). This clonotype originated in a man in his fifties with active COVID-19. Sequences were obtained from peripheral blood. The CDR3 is CASSSRDAGQGIYTF. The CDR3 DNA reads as TGTGCCAGCAGTTCCCGGGACGCCGGCCAGGGGATCTACACCTTC.